This T cell receptor (beta chain) was sequenced during a study of blood T cell repertoires in COVID-19. V lost 6 bases to trimming and J lost 5 bases; unmatched junction nucleotides: 6. The CDR3 is made up of 15 amino acids. Germline V gene sequence: CDR1 MNHEY, CDR2 SMNVEV (reference sequence). The table came from immunoSEQ multiplex PCR; TCRdb's copy has only in-frame clones and leaves some out. The sample yields approximately 320,000 clones, more than 75% seen once. This TCR was sampled from a man in his 60s who had recovered from COVID-19. Sequencing used PBMCs or T cells enriched from blood (not recorded which). The V call is TRBV27, the J call TRBJ2-7; 14 bases line up with TRBD2. For the CDR3, the DNA is TGTGCCAGCAGCCTAGGGACTAGCGGGAGTAACGAGCAGTACTTC. Protein: CASSLGTSGSNEQYF.